This T cell receptor beta chain was captured in a study of blood T cell repertoires in COVID-19. Overall study context: Sources were T cells, B-cell-depleted T cells, or PBMCs; the material itself was cDNA or gDNA.

Per the original methods: Reference gene primers were amplified, and this amplification served to estimate nucleated cell counts. Libraries were prepared by immunoSEQ multiplex PCR; TCRdb keeps only in-frame clonotypes and omits some of them. V and J calls and clone size are as listed in that table; D and trimming were resolved from the DNA. The repertoire includes roughly 140,000 clones, roughly 90% of them detected once, and 1.2% sits in the top ten. Each participant's cohort was designated according to participant-reported clinical history. This clone has a single count. The source is a woman between 25 and 40 years old with acute COVID-19. Specimen: PBMCs or T cells enriched from blood (not recorded which).

The CDR3 nucleotides read TGTGCCAGCAGCTTACTACCAGGGGATACTGAAGCTTTCTTT. Protein sequence: CASSLLPGDTEAFF. This sequence joins TRBV7-3 and TRBJ1-1, with D possibly matching TRBD1 (6 bases). CDR1 is SGHTA, CDR2 FQGTGA, per germline. The V gene lost 2 bases and the J gene lost 5 bases, with 12 bases spanning the gap. The CDR3 contains 14 residues.